The clone carrying this TCR beta chain came up a few times. Its matching antigen is unknown. Amplification used 60 Vbeta primers and 13 Jbeta primers. Assay: immunoSEQ multiplex PCR; the TCRdb copy retains only in-frame clones and omits some. The sample comprises 95,000 to 110,000 clones, approximately 80% of which are singletons, and roughly 3.9% rests with the top ten. The sample comes from a study of cytomegalovirus exposure and HLA in healthy donors. Background on the study: Prior work identified some 120 million unique TCR beta sequences in some 180 million T cells.

The germline V gene encodes CDR1 MGHDK and CDR2 SYGVNS. CDR3 length: 14 residues. With V trimmed by 5 bases and J by 2 bases, 0 bases remained unmatched. General study points: There was a cluster of highly shared sequence variants that was likely a sequencing artifact.

Material: PBMCs. The chain is built from TRBV25-1 and TRBJ2-1; 10 bases are shared with TRBD2. The receptor was derived from a male donor in good health and CMV-seronegative. The CDR3: CASSTSGTYNEQFF. CDR3 DNA sequence: TGTGCCAGCAGTACTAGCGGGACCTACAATGAGCAGTTCTTC.